This T cell receptor beta chain stems from a study of beta chain features in type 1 diabetes. Trimming cost V 6 bases and J 2 bases, with 16 bases left between them. Germline V CDR1 and CDR2: SQVTM, ANQGSEA. There are 15 residues in the CDR3. Study-wide results and limits: Still unanswered here is whether HLA type influences TCRB rearrangement.

This clone has a handful of counts. What it recognizes is unknown. Of the isolated RNA, all was reverse transcribed, and so the sequenced material was expressed TCRB transcripts. The repertoire was sequenced with immunoSEQ multiplex PCR; TCRdb's copy has only in-frame clones and lacks some. Of about 320,000 clones listed, 14% are singletons. The chain employs TRBV29-1 and TRBJ2-2; no definite D call. This TCR derives from a young man in good health. Source material: central memory CD4+ T cells from blood. The CDR3 DNA follows: TGCAGCGTCGGCGTCAGCGCGGTAAACACCGGGGAGCTGTTTTTT. As protein: CSVGVSAVNTGELFF.